This entry describes one T cell receptor beta chain. Antigen unknown. This table comes from immunoSEQ multiplex PCR, and its TCRdb copy is limited to in-frame clones, with some not included. This table has some 19,000 clones, roughly 80% appearing once. This entry is derived from a study of cytotoxic CD8 clonotypes in ibrutinib-treated CLL. Regarding the study as a whole: Clonality went up at ibrutinib response and then declined back toward baseline at progression. Baseline clonality exceeded age-matched healthy donors and tracked circulating CD8+ T-cell counts.

V dropped 3 bases and J dropped 6; count of bases not matched to a gene: 5. From germline, CDR1 is MDHEN and CDR2 SYDVKM. The CDR3 runs 14 residues. Sequenced material: PBMCs, taken before ibrutinib treatment. This chain connects TRBV28 to TRBJ2-1; TRBD2 aligns across 7 bases. This receptor was obtained from a human donor with chronic lymphocytic leukemia. The CDR3 DNA reads TGTGCCAGCAGTTTGGGAGGGGTCCTCAATGAGCAGTTCTTC. It codes for CASSLGGVLNEQFF.